This T cell receptor beta chain was profiled in a study of cytomegalovirus exposure and HLA in healthy donors (dated by TCRdb to about 2017). Context from the whole study: A later analysis indicated that the 130 or so validation repertoires were generated on the platform also employed for the 720 or so repertoires of the first cohort. The study aimed to test whether signatures of past pathogen exposure could be identified by cataloging public T cell receptors. Along with the roughly 670-subject first cohort, a separate validation cohort of more than 90 different subjects was used. The study combined high-throughput TCR immunosequencing, statistical association of individual TCRs with disease status, and machine learning to predict cytomegalovirus infection status.

A remark on this clone: The antigen it recognizes is unknown. Per-base quality was not reported, and no clone a single base away is much larger than it.

Findings and caveats that apply to the study as a whole: Three of the identified cytomegalovirus-associated TCR beta chains were confirmed in vitro to be specific for cytomegalovirus antigens. In the study, 164 TCR beta chains were listed as associated with cytomegalovirus. Most TCR sequences were observed very rarely across donors, whereas some public TCRs were present in many individuals. Of the cluster scores, 90% to 95% were above 0 in a later analysis, which found that TCRs clustered in the first cohort also tended to co-occur in the approximately 110 validation repertoires. The classifier was reported to diagnose cytomegalovirus status with high specificity and sensitivity in both the original and validation cohorts. A later analysis lacked HLA typing for the validation cohort, so it scored co-occurrence in that cohort across all 110 or so repertoires. The authors suggested that the approach could potentially be extended to other disease states and immunological phenotypes.

Libraries were constructed by the immunoSEQ multiplex PCR assay. The study's processing was this. To diagnose cytomegalovirus status from the catalog of TCR beta chain sequences, a statistical classification framework was built. Imported from immuneACCESS, the table was reduced by TCRdb to in-frame sequences with V and J called. These copies leave out some clones; in studies compared against another copy, an unresolved V gene accounts for under half, and the cause of the remainder is not known. V and J calls and clone size come straight from that table; D and trimming were deduced from the DNA. Recorded for this sample are 150,000 to 200,000 clones; about 80% of them occurred a single time. Of the sample, 2.5% to 3% is held by the ten largest clones. Separate from the approximately 670-subject first cohort, the validation cohort of roughly 120 subjects was the group to which the donors belonged.

The sample comprised PBMCs. The source of this sequence is a woman younger than 30 in good health and CMV-seropositive.

The CDR3 amino acid sequence is: CASSPGWGTGSEQFF. Here is the DNA: TGTGCCAGCAGCCCAGGCTGGGGTACGGGGAGTGAGCAGTTCTTC. The chain was built from TRBV7-6 and TRBJ2-1; TRBD2 is a possible D gene, resting on 5 matching bases. V gives up 5 bases and J gives up 9 bases, and the segment between their germline ends measures 20 bases. Including cysteine and phenylalanine, the CDR3 has 15 amino acids. Only CDR3 DNA remains: 45 bases, in frame from the first base. CDR1 SGHVS and CDR2 FNYEAQ were looked up in the germline V gene.